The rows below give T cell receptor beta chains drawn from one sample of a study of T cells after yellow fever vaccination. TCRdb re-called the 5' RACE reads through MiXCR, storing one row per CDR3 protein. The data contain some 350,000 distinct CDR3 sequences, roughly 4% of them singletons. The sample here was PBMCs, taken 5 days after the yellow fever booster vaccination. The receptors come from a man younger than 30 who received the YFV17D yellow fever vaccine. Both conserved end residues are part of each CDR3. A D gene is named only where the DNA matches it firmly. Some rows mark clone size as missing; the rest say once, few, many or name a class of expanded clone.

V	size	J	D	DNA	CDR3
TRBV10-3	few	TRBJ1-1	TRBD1	TGTGCCATCAGTACAGGGGCTTTGAACACTGAAGCTTTCTTT	CAISTGALNTEAFF
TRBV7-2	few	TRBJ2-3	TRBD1	TGTGCCAGCAGAACTTGGGGGACAGGGTCTGCAGATACGCAGTATTTT	CASRTWGTGSADTQYF
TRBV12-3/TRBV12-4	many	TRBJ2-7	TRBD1	TGTGCCAGCAGTTCAGGACAGGGCCTCTACGAGCAGTACTTC	CASSSGQGLYEQYF
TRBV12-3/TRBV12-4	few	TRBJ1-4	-	TGTGCCAGCAGCAGGGCCACTAATGAAAAACTGTTTTTT	CASSRATNEKLFF
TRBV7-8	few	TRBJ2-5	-	TGTGCCAGCAGCCCGGTGGGAGGGGGAGAGACCCAGTACTTC	CASSPVGGGETQYF
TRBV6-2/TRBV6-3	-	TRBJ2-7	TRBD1	TGTGCCAGCAGTTCCCGGGACAGGGCCTACGAGCAGTACTTC	CASSSRDRAYEQYF
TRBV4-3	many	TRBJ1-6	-	TGCGCCAGCAGCCAAGATCCAGGTGCGGGTTCACCCCTCCACTTT	CASSQDPGAGSPLHF
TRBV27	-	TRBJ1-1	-	TGTGCCAGCAGTCTGGGGATCAAGAACACTGAAGCTTTCTTT	CASSLGIKNTEAFF
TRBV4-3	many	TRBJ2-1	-	TGCGCCAGCAGCCAAGATACTGGCTACAATGAGCAGTTCTTC	CASSQDTGYNEQFF
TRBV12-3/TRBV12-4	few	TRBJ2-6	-	TGTGCCAGCGCATGGGGGTCGGGTGGGGCCAACGTCCTGACTTTC	CASAWGSGGANVLTF
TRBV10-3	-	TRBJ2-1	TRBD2	TGTGCCATCAGGGGCGGCAGCGGGAAAAATGAGCAGTTCTTC	CAIRGGSGKNEQFF
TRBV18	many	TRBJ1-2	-	TGTGCCAGCTCACCTCCAGGATCGGATGGCTACACCTTC	CASSPPGSDGYTF
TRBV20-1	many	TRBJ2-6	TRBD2	TGCAGTGCCCGGACTAGCGGGGGCTCTGGGGCCAACGTCCTGACTTTC	CSARTSGGSGANVLTF
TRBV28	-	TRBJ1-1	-	TGTGCCAGCAGTGCACAGCTGAACACTGAAGCTTTCTTT	CASSAQLNTEAFF
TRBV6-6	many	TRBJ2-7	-	TGTGCCAGCAGCAAAAATCCCTACGAGCAGTACTTC	CASSKNPYEQYF
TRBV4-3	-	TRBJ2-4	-	TGCGCCAGCAGCCAAGGCCTAGGGATTAAAAACATTCAGTACTTC	CASSQGLGIKNIQYF
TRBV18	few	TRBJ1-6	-	TGTGCCAGCTCACCCGACGATTATTCACCCCTCCACTTT	CASSPDDYSPLHF
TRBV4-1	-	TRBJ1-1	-	TGCGCCAGCAGCCAAGACCGGACTACTGAAGCTTTCTTT	CASSQDRTTEAFF
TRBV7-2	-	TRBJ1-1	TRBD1	TGTGCCAGCAGCTTAGGGGTGGGCAGGGGGGCTGAAGCTTTCTTT	CASSLGVGRGAEAFF
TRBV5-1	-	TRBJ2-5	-	TGCGCCAGCAGCTTGGCCGGGCCACAAGAGACCCAGTACTTC	CASSLAGPQETQYF
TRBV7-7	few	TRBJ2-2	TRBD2	TGTGCTAGCAGCTTAGAAGCGGGGGGGCCGAGTTGGACCGGGGAGCTGTTTTTT	CASSLEAGGPSWTGELFF
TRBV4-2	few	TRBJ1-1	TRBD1	TGTGCCAGCAGCCCACACGGACAGGGGGGCCCTGAAGCTTTCTTT	CASSPHGQGGPEAFF
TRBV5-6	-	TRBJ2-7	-	TGTGCCAGCAGCCGGGAGACTTCCGCCTCCTACGAGCAGTACTTC	CASSRETSASYEQYF
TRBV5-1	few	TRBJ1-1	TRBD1	TGCGCCAGCAGCTTAAGACAGGGGTGGGACACTGAAGCTTTCTTT	CASSLRQGWDTEAFF
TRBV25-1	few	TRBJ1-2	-	TGTGCCAGCAGTGAATTAAGCCGGGATGGCTACACCTTC	CASSELSRDGYTF
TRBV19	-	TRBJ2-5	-	TGTGCCAGTAGTACTCGATCCCCCCAAGAAGAGACCCAGTACTTC	CASSTRSPQEETQYF